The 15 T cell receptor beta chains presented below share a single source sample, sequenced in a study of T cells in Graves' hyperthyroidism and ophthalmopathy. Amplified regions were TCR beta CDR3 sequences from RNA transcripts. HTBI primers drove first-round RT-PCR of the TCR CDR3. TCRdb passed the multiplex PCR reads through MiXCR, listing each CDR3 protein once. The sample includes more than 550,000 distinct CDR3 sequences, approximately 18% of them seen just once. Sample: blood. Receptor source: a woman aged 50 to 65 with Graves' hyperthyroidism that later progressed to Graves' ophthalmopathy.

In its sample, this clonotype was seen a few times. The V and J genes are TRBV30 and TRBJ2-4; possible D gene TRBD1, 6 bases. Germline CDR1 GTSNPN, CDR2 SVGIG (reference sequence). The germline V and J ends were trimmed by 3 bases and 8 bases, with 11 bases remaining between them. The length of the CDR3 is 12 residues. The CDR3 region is CAWRAPGDIQYF. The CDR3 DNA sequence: TGTGCCTGGAGGGCCCCAGGGGACATTCAGTACTTC.

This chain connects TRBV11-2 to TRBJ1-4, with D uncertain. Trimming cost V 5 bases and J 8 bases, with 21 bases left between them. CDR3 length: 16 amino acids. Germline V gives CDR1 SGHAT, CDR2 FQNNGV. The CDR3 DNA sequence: TGTGCCAGCAGCGCGGATTCGTCCCCCTCAGTCGAAAAACTGTTTTTT. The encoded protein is CASSADSSPSVEKLFF.

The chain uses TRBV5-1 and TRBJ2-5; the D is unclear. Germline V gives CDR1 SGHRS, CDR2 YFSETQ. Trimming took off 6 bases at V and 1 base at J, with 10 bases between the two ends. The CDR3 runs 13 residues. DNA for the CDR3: TGCGCCAGCATAGACGATCTCCAAGAGACCCAGTACTTC. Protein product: CASIDDLQETQYF.

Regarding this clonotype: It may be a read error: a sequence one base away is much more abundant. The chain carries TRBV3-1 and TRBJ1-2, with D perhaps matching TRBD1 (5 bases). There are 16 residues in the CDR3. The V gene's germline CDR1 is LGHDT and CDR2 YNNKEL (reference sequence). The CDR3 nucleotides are TGTGCCAGCAGCCAAGAGACCGAGGGGTCGGCCCATGGCTACATCTTC. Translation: CASSQETEGSAHGYIF.

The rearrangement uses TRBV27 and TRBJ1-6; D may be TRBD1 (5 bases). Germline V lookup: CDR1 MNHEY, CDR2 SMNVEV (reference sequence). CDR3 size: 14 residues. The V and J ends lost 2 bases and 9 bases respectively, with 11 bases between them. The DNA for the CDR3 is TGTGCCAGCAGTTTAAGGCAGGGAATTTCACCCCTCCACTTT. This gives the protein CASSLRQGISPLHF.

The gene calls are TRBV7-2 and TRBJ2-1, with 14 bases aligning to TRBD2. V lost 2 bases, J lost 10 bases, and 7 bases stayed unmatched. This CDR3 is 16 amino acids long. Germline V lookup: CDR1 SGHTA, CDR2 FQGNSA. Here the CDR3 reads CASSLSWTSGGKEQFF. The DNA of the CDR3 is TGTGCCAGCAGCTTATCCTGGACTAGCGGGGGGAAAGAGCAGTTCTTC.

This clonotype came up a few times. This CDR3 reads CASSQEQGSYNEQFF. In DNA form, the CDR3 reads TGTGCCAGCAGCCAAGAGCAGGGGTCCTACAATGAGCAGTTCTTC. The rearrangement links TRBV4-2 to TRBJ2-1; possible D gene TRBD1, 6 bases. CDR1 is LGHNA, CDR2 YNFKEQ, per germline. The CDR3 loop spans 15 amino acids. V was pared by 0 bases and J by 1 base, with 7 bases between.

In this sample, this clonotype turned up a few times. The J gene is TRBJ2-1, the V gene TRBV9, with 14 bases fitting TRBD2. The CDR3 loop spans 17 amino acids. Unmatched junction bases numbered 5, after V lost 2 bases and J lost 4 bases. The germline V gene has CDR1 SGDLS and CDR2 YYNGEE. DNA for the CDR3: TGTGCCAGCAGCGTCAGACTAGCGGGGGGGGTTTACAATGAGCAGTTCTTC. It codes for CASSVRLAGGVYNEQFF.

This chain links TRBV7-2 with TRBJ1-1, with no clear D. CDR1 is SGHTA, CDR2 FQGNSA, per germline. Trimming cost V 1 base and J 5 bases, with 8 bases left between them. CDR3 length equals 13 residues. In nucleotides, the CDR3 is TGTGCCAGCAGCTTAGAGTGGGAGACTGAAGCTTTCTTT. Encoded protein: CASSLEWETEAFF.

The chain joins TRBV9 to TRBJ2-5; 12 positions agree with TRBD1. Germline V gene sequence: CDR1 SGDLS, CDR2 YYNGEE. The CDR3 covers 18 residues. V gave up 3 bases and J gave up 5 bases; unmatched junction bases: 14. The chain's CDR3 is CASSAQPAGTGGVETQYF. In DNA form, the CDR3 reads TGTGCCAGCAGCGCTCAACCAGCGGGGACAGGGGGCGTGGAGACCCAGTACTTC.

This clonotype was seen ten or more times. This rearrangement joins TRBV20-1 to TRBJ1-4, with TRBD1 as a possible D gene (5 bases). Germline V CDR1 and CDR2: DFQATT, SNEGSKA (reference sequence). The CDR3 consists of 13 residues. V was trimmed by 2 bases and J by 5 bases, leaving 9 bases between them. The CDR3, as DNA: TGCAGTGCTAGACCGGACACGAATGAAAAACTGTTTTTT. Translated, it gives CSARPDTNEKLFF.

CDR3 region: CASSVSGDPLFYEQYF. The CDR3 nucleotides are TGTGCCAGCAGCGTGTCAGGGGATCCCTTATTCTACGAGCAGTACTTC. The J gene is TRBJ2-7, the V gene TRBV9; D is perhaps TRBD1 (6 bases). V was trimmed by 2 bases and J by 3 bases, leaving 18 bases between them. Looked up from germline, CDR1 is SGDLS and CDR2 is YYNGEE. The length of the CDR3 is 16 residues.

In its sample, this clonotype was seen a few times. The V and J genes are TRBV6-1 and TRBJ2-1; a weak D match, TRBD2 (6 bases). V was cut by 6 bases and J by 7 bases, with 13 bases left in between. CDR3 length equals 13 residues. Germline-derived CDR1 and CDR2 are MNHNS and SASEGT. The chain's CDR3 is CASRRGVGNEQFF. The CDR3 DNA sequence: TGTGCCAGCAGGCGCGGGGTAGGTAATGAGCAGTTCTTC.

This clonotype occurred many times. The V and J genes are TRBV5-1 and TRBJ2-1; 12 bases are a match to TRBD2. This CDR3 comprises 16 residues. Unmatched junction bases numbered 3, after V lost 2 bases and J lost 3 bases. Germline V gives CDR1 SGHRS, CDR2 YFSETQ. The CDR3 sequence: CASSLLAGGSYNEQFF. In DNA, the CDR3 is TGCGCCAGCAGCTTACTAGCGGGGGGTAGCTACAATGAGCAGTTCTTC. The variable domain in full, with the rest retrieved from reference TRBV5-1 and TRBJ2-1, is KAGVTQTPRYLIKTRGQQVTLSCSPISGHRSVSWYQQTPGQGLQFLFEYFSETQRNKGNFPGRFSGRQFSNSRSEMNVSTLELGDSALYLCASSLLAGGSYNEQFFGPGTRLTVL.

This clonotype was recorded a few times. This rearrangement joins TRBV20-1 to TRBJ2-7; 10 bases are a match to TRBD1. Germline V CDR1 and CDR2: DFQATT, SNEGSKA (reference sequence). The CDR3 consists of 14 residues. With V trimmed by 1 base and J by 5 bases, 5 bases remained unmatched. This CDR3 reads CSARAGTGVDEQYF. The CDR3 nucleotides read TGCAGTGCTAGAGCCGGGACAGGGGTTGACGAGCAGTACTTC.